This T cell receptor beta chain was found in a study of post-analysis software for immune sequencing data (dated by TCRdb to between 2014 and 2017). Notes on the research overall: Recorded disease courses included relapsing-remitting, secondary progressive and progressive-relapsing multiple sclerosis, with some patients lacking subtype annotation. The patient repertoires were compared against more than 10 previously published healthy control repertoires obtained from donors aged about 6 to 26 years. A subset of samples was prepared in parallel using single-end sample barcoding, then pooled and co-amplified after Illumina adapter ligation. General study outcomes and caveats: Roughly 5 TRBV segments, including TRBV5-6, TRBV5-1 and TRBV20-1, were significantly more frequent in patients than controls. The multiple sclerosis patient group was slightly younger than the control group. Significantly lower normalized Chao1 diversity was found in multiple sclerosis patients than in controls, suggesting substantial peripheral T-cell clonal expansion. When samples were clustered directly using the F measure, samples prepared in the same batch co-clustered strongly, which prompted a batch-effect correction.

Spanning cysteine to phenylalanine, the CDR3 consists of 13 amino acids. The entry retains the CDR3 DNA only, 39 bases that are in frame from base 1. The germline V gene encodes CDR1 ENHRY and CDR2 SYGVKD. V sheds 4 bases and J sheds 7 bases, leaving 10 bases between their ends. To demonstrate the VDJtools post-analysis software, the study profiled TCR beta repertoires from the peripheral blood of 10 to 15 young patients with multiple sclerosis. Multiple sclerosis patients were children and adolescents aged about 6 to 16 years. To note about this clonotype: What antigen it recognizes has not been identified. No much larger clone exists at a distance of one base, and base qualities are not known.

Library method: PCR. TCRdb lists the instrument as Illumina HiSeq 2500. To reduce PCR and sequencing biases, unique molecular identifiers were built into the TCR beta cDNA libraries. Per 1 to 10 million input T cells, approximately 500,000 cDNA molecules were obtained, such that each molecule approximated one T cell. The patient libraries were prepared and sequenced with the same protocol used for the earlier healthy control dataset. Samples belonging to the same batch were prepared together, multiplexed and sequenced on a shared HiSeq lane. The published analysis was carried out like this. MIGEC was used to process the raw barcoded reads, and molecular identifier groups with only a single read were discarded before consensus assembly and CDR3 extraction. Clonotype tables were post-analysed with VDJtools, and diversity was normalized by down-sampling all datasets to the smallest sample size. Repertoire overlap clustering matched CDR3 amino acid but not nucleotide sequences to correct batch-related cross-sample contamination. The public reads were reanalyzed by TCRdb: fastp trimming at Q25, MiXCR alignment, in-frame beta chains only. When rows share a CDR3 protein, they turn into one entry using the most common DNA and genes. None of the V and J calls come from the authors' own analysis; TCRdb made them. The sample includes roughly 800,000 distinct CDR3 sequences, with 46% observed a single time. The top ten clonotypes cover 4.9% of the sample.

The receptor was isolated from a girl aged 10 to 17 with multiple sclerosis. This chain is built from TRBV10-3 and TRBJ1-4; there is no confident call for the D gene. Sequencing was carried out using blood. Read as DNA, the sequence is TGTGCCATCAGTGTAAAGATGGGTGAAAAACTGTTTTTT. The translation is CAISVKMGEKLFF.